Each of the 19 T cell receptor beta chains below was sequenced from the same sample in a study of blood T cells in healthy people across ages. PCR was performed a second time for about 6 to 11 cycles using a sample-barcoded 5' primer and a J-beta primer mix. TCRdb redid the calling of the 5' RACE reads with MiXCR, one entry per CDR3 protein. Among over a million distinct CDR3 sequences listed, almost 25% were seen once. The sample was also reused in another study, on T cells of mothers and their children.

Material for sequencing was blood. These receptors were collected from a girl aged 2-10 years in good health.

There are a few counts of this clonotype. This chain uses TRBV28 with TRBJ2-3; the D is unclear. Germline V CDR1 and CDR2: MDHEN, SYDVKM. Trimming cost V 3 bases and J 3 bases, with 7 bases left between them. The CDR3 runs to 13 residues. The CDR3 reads CASSLFQTDTQYF. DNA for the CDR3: TGTGCCAGCAGTTTGTTCCAAACAGATACGCAGTATTTT.

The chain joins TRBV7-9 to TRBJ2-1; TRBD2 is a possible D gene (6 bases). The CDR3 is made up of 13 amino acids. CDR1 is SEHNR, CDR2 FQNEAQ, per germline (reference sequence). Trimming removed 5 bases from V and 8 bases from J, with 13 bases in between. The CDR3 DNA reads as TGTGCCAGCAGCCAACTAGCCCCCGATGAGCAGTTCTTC. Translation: CASSQLAPDEQFF. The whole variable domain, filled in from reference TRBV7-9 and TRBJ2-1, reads DTGVSQNPRHKITKRGQNVTFRCDPISEHNRLYWYRQTLGQGPEFLTYFQNEAQLEKSRLLSDRFSAERPKGSFSTLEIQRTEQGDSAMYLCASSQLAPDEQFFGPGTRLTVL.

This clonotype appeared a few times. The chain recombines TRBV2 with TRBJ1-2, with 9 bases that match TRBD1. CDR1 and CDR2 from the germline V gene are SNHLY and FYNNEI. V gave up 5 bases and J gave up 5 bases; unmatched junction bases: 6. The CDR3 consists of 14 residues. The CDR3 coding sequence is TGTGCCAGCAGTCAAGAACAGGGGGCATATGGCTACACCTTC. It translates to CASSQEQGAYGYTF.

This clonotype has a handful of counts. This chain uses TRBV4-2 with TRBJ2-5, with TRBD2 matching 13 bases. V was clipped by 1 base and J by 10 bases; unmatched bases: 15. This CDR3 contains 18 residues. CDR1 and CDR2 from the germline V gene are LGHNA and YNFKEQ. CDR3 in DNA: TGTGCCAGCAGCCAAGGACTAGCGGGGGGAATATCGGGAAGGGACCAGTACTTC. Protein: CASSQGLAGGISGRDQYF.

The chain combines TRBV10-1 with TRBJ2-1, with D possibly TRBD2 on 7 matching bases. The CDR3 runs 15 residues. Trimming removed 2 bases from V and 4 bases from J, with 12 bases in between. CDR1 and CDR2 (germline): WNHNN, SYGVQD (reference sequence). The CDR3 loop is CASSENREGYNEQFF. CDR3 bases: TGCGCCAGCAGTGAGAACAGGGAGGGGTACAATGAGCAGTTCTTC.

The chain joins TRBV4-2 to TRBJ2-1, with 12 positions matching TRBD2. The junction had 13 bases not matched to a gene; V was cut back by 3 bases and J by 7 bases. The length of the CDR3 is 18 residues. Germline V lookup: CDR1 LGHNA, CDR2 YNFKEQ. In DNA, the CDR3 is TGTGCCAGCAGCCAGGAGACTAGCGGGAGTAGTCCGGGGAATGAGCAGTTCTTC. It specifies CASSQETSGSSPGNEQFF.

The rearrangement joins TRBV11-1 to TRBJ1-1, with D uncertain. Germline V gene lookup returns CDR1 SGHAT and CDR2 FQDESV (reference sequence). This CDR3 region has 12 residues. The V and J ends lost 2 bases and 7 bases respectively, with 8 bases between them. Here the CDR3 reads CASSLPFSEAFF. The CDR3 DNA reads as TGTGCCAGCAGCTTACCTTTCAGTGAAGCTTTCTTT.

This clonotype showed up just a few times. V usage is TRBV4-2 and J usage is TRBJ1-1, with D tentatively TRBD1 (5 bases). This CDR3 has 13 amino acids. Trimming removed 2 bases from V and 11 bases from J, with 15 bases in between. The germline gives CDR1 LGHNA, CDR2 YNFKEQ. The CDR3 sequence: CASSQRGFPGAFF. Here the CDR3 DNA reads TGTGCCAGCAGCCAACGGGGCTTTCCGGGGGCTTTCTTT.

The CDR3 region has the DNA TGTGCCAGCAGCTCGGGGACCCTAGATACGCAGTATTTT. Amino acids: CASSSGTLDTQYF. The chain is built from TRBV13 and TRBJ2-3; D may match TRBD1 or TRBD2 (5 bases each). The CDR3 extends over 13 amino acids. The V gene's germline CDR1 is PRHDT and CDR2 FYEKMQ (reference sequence). Between the trimmed V and J ends, which lost 4 bases and 5 bases, there was a span of 10 bases.

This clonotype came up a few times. Written as DNA, the CDR3 is TGCAGCGTTGCTAACAGATACCTAGAGACCCAGTACTTC. It encodes CSVANRYLETQYF. V is TRBV29-1 and J is TRBJ2-5, with no clear D. Trimming pared 4 bases from V and 4 bases from J, leaving 13 bases between. CDR3 length: 13 amino acids. From germline, CDR1 is SQVTM and CDR2 ANQGSEA. Filled out from reference TRBV29-1 and TRBJ2-5, the complete variable domain reads SAVISQKPSRDICQRGTSLTIQCQVDSQVTMMFWYRQQPGQSLTLIATANQGSEATYESGFVIDKFPISRPNLTFSTLTVSNMSPEDSSIYLCSVANRYLETQYFGPGTRLLVL.

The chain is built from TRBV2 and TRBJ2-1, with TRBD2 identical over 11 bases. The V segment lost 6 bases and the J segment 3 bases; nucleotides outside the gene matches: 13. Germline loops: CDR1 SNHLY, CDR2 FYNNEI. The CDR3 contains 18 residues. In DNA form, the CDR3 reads TGTGCCAGCAGGTCCGTGGGACTAGCGGCTGTTTTCTACAATGAGCAGTTCTTC. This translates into CASRSVGLAAVFYNEQFF.

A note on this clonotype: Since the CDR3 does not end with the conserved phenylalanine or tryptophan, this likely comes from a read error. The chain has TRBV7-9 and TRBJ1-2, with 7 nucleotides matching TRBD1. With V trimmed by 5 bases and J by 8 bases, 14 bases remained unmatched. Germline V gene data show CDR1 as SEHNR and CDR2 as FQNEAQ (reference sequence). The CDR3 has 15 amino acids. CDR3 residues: CASSPLTGLREGYTL. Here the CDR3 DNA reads TGTGCCAGCAGCCCACTGACAGGGCTTAGAGAAGGCTACACCCTC.

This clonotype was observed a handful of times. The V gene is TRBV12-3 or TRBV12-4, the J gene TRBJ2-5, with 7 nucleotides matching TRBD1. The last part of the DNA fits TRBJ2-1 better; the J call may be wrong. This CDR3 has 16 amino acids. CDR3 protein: CASSLAKQGPYNEQFF. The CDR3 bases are TGTGCCAGCAGTTTAGCCAAACAGGGGCCTTACAATGAGCAGTTCTTC.

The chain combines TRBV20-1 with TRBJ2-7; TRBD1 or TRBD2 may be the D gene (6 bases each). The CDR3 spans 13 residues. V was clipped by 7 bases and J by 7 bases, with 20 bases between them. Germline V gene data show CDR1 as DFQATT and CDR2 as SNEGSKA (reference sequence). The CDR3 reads CSVRGTPREEQYF. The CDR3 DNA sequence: TGCAGTGTCAGGGGTACCCCACGGGAGGAGCAGTACTTC.

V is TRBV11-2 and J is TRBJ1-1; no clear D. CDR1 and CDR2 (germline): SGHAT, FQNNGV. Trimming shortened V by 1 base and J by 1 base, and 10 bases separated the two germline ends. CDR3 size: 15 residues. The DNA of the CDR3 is TGTGCCAGCAGCTTAGGTGGACCAGGGAACACTGAAGCTTTCTTT. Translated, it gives CASSLGGPGNTEAFF. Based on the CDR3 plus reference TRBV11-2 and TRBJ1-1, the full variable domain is EAGVAQSPRYKIIEKRQSVAFWCNPISGHATLYWYQQILGQGPKLLIQFQNNGVVDDSQLPKDRFSAERLKGVDSTLKIQPAKLEDSAVYLCASSLGGPGNTEAFFGQGTRLTVV.

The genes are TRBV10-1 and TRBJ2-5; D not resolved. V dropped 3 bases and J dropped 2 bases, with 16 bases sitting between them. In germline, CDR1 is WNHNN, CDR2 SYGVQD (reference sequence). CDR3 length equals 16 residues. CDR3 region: CASSDPVEIRQETQYF. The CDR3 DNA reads TGCGCCAGCAGTGACCCGGTGGAGATCCGTCAAGAGACCCAGTACTTC.

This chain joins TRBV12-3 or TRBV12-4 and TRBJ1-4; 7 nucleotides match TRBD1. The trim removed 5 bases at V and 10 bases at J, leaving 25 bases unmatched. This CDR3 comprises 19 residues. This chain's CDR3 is CASSLFPGGDRIVRGKLFF. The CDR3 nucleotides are TGTGCCAGCAGTCTATTCCCGGGAGGGGACAGAATAGTTAGGGGAAAACTGTTTTTT.

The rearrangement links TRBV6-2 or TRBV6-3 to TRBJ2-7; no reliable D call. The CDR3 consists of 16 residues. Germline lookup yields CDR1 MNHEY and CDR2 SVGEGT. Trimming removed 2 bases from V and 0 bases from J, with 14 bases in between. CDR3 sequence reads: CASSYRAAHFSYEQYF. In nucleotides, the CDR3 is TGTGCCAGCAGTTACCGGGCGGCCCATTTCTCCTACGAGCAGTACTTC.

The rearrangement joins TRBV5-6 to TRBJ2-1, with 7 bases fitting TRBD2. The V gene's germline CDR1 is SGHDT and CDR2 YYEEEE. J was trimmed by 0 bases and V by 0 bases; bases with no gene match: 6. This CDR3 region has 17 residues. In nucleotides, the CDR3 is TGTGCCAGCAGCTTGGGTGCACTAGCGCTCTCCTACAATGAGCAGTTCTTC. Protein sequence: CASSLGALALSYNEQFF. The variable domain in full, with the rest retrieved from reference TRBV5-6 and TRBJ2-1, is DAGVTQSPTHLIKTRGQQVTLRCSPKSGHDTVSWYQQALGQGPQFIFQYYEEEERQRGNFPDRFSGHQFPNYSSELNVNALLLGDSALYLCASSLGALALSYNEQFFGPGTRLTVL.